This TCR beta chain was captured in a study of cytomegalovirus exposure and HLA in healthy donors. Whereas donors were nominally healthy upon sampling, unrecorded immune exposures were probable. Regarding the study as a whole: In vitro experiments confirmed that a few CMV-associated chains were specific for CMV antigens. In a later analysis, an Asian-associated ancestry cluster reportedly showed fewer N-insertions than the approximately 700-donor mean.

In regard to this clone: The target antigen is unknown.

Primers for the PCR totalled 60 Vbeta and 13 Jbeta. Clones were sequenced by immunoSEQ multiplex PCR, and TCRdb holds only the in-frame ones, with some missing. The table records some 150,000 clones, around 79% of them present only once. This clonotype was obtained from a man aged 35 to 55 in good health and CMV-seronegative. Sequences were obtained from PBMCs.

CDR3 amino acids: CASSLDSNEGYTF. CDR3 nucleotides: TGTGCCAGCAGTTTGGACTCAAACGAGGGCTACACCTTC. The chain combines TRBV6-5 with TRBJ1-2; D uncertain. Trimming removed 4 bases from V and 8 bases from J, with 14 bases in between. In germline, CDR1 is MNHEY, CDR2 SVGAGI. This CDR3 region has 13 residues.